These T cell receptor beta chains were read from a single sample in a study of low-dose radiotherapy and immunotherapy resistance in tumors. TCRdb ran MiXCR on the reads and lists one entry per CDR3 protein. The top ten hold over 4% of the sample, which has roughly 100,000 distinct CDR3 sequences, about a fifth seen once. The material was PBMCs, obtained after low-dose radiotherapy plus immunotherapy. The receptors were gathered from a male donor with prostate cancer. CDR3s include the opening cysteine and the closing phenylalanine or tryptophan. A D gene is named only where the DNA matches it firmly. Only some rows state a clone size, as once, few, many or a class for expanded clones.

clone_size,j_call,d_call,v_call,cdr3_aa,cdr3_nt
many,TRBJ1-1,.,TRBV20-1,CSAIRAINTEAFF,TGCAGTGCTATCCGGGCGATAAACACTGAAGCTTTCTTT
many,TRBJ2-2,.,TRBV7-2,CASSLDTGRNTGELFF,TGTGCCAGCAGCTTAGATACAGGGAGGAACACCGGGGAGCTGTTTTTT
many,TRBJ2-7,.,TRBV9,CASSVRVDSYEQYF,TGTGCCAGCAGCGTACGGGTGGACTCCTACGAGCAGTACTTC
many,TRBJ2-6,.,TRBV5-1,CASSQQSSGANVLTF,TGCGCCAGCAGCCAACAGAGCTCTGGGGCCAACGTCCTGACTTTC
many,TRBJ2-2,.,TRBV14,CASSQRRGTTGELFF,TGTGCCAGCAGCCAACGGAGGGGGACCACCGGGGAGCTGTTTTTT
many,TRBJ2-3,TRBD2,TRBV5-1,CASSGGEGDTQYF,TGCGCCAGCAGCGGGGGGGAAGGAGATACGCAGTATTTT
few,TRBJ2-1,TRBD1,TRBV20-1,CSAADRANYNEQFF,TGCAGTGCTGCCGACAGGGCGAACTACAATGAGCAGTTCTTC
many,TRBJ2-5,TRBD2,TRBV4-1,CASSQDPTSGTGGIGTQYF,TGCGCCAGCAGCCAAGACCCGACTAGCGGGACCGGGGGGATTGGGACCCAGTACTTC
many,TRBJ2-1,TRBD2,TRBV6-1,CASSEESGGRYNEQFF,TGTGCCAGCAGTGAAGAAAGCGGGGGCCGATACAATGAGCAGTTCTTC
many,TRBJ2-7,TRBD2,TRBV4-1,CASSQTTSGAYEQYF,TGCGCCAGCAGCCAAACGACTAGCGGGGCCTACGAGCAGTACTTC
many,TRBJ2-1,.,TRBV11-2,CASSGGTEQFF,TGTGCCAGCAGCGGTGGTACTGAGCAGTTCTTC
.,TRBJ1-1,.,TRBV6-1,CASSSGGQPEAFF,TGTGCCAGCAGCTCGGGGGGGCAGCCCGAAGCTTTCTTT
many,TRBJ1-1,.,TRBV5-4,CASSLRRQEAFF,TGTGCCAGCAGCTTGCGGCGGCAAGAAGCTTTCTTT
many,TRBJ2-5,.,TRBV6-2/TRBV6-3,CASSLYPQETQYF,TGTGCCAGCAGCCTCTACCCTCAAGAGACCCAGTACTTC
many,TRBJ2-1,.,TRBV29-1,CSAIPRANEQFF,TGCAGCGCGATCCCACGAGCCAATGAGCAGTTCTTC
many,TRBJ1-5,.,TRBV25-1,CASSGVQRNQPQHF,TGTGCCAGCAGTGGGGTCCAGCGCAATCAGCCCCAGCATTTT
many,TRBJ2-3,.,TRBV12-3/TRBV12-4,CASSPGNTDTQYF,TGTGCCAGCAGTCCCGGGAACACAGATACGCAGTATTTT
few,TRBJ2-3,.,TRBV18,CASSPPGTVATDTQYF,TGTGCCAGCTCACCACCCGGGACTGTGGCCACAGATACGCAGTATTTT
many,TRBJ2-1,.,TRBV3-1,CASSPTGQSYNEQFF,TGTGCCAGCAGCCCGACAGGTCAATCCTACAATGAGCAGTTCTTC
.,TRBJ2-2,.,TRBV6-1,CASSEEIGQSTGELFF,TGTGCCAGCAGTGAAGAAATAGGACAGAGCACCGGGGAGCTGTTTTTT
.,TRBJ1-5,.,TRBV28,CASRGSVSNQPQHF,TGTGCCAGCAGGGGGTCGGTTAGCAATCAGCCCCAGCATTTT
many,TRBJ2-7,.,TRBV6-2/TRBV6-3,CASSEPRQVAHEQYF,TGTGCCAGCAGTGAGCCCAGACAGGTGGCCCACGAGCAGTACTTC
many,TRBJ1-2,.,TRBV20-1,CSARDSGQIFERAYGYTF,TGCAGTGCTAGAGATTCGGGACAAATCTTCGAAAGGGCCTATGGCTACACCTTC
many,TRBJ2-3,TRBD1,TRBV4-1,CASRPTGGASDTQYF,TGCGCCAGCAGACCCACAGGGGGCGCATCGGATACGCAGTATTTT
.,TRBJ1-5,TRBD1,TRBV6-1,CASSSLGDRGNQPQHF,TGTGCCAGCAGTTCGCTTGGGGACAGGGGCAATCAGCCCCAGCATTTT
.,TRBJ1-3,.,TRBV12-3/TRBV12-4,CASSPEAYTIYF,TGTGCCAGCAGTCCCGAGGCGTACACCATATATTTT
few,TRBJ2-7,.,TRBV7-2,CASSFEAGNYEQYF,TGTGCCAGCAGCTTTGAGGCCGGTAACTACGAGCAGTACTTC
many,TRBJ1-1,.,TRBV4-1,CASSQSGSTEAFF,TGCGCCAGCAGCCAATCCGGGTCCACTGAAGCTTTCTTT
many,TRBJ2-2,.,TRBV6-2/TRBV6-3,CASSRSWSETNTGELFF,TGTGCCAGCAGTAGATCGTGGTCAGAAACGAACACCGGGGAGCTGTTTTTT
many,TRBJ1-2,.,TRBV20-1,CSARKDDTNYGYTF,TGCAGTGCTAGAAAGGATGACACTAACTATGGCTACACCTTC
many,TRBJ2-7,.,TRBV7-2,CASSGDGITYEQYF,TGTGCCAGCAGCGGAGACGGGATTACCTACGAGCAGTACTTC
many,TRBJ1-5,TRBD1,TRBV27,CASSPRGYNHPQHF,TGTGCCAGCAGTCCCAGGGGGTACAATCACCCCCAGCATTTT
.,TRBJ2-1,.,TRBV5-8,CASSLRGRGLGEQFF,TGTGCCAGCAGCTTGCGTGGCCGCGGTTTGGGTGAGCAGTTCTTC
many,TRBJ2-3,.,TRBV12-5,CASGSTNTQYF,TGTGCTAGTGGTTCGACGAATACGCAGTATTTT
.,TRBJ2-3,TRBD1,TRBV5-6,CASSLGRRGLLDTQYF,TGTGCCAGCAGCTTGGGGAGAAGGGGGCTTTTGGATACGCAGTATTTT
.,TRBJ2-7,TRBD2,TRBV3-1,CASSQPGLAYEQYF,TGTGCCAGCAGCCAGCCGGGACTAGCCTACGAGCAGTACTTC
many,TRBJ1-5,.,TRBV7-8,CASSQGEGALINQPQHF,TGTGCCAGCAGCCAAGGGGAGGGAGCCCTGATCAATCAGCCCCAGCATTTT
many,TRBJ2-1,TRBD1,TRBV6-2/TRBV6-3,CASSYDRVSYNEQFF,TGTGCCAGCAGTTACGACAGGGTCTCCTACAATGAGCAGTTCTTC
few,TRBJ1-4,.,TRBV30,CAWSGTVANEKLFF,TGTGCCTGGAGCGGAACAGTAGCCAATGAAAAACTGTTTTTT
many,TRBJ1-3,TRBD1,TRBV6-5,CASSDFGTGGNTIYF,TGTGCCAGCAGTGATTTTGGGACAGGGGGCAACACCATATATTTT
.,TRBJ2-1,.,TRBV5-4,CASSTRLGRSYNEQFF,TGTGCCAGCAGCACACGACTAGGCCGCTCCTACAATGAGCAGTTCTTC
.,TRBJ2-5,.,TRBV6-2/TRBV6-3,CACSRQIVVEETQYF,TGTGCCTGCAGCCGGCAGATTGTCGTCGAGGAGACCCAGTACTTC
many,TRBJ2-2,TRBD2,TRBV7-3,CASSARPLAGEAGELFF,TGTGCCAGCAGCGCGCGCCCACTAGCGGGGGAGGCCGGGGAGCTGTTTTTT
many,TRBJ1-2,.,TRBV12-3/TRBV12-4,CASSPGGYYTF,TGTGCCAGCAGCCCTGGGGGCTACTACACCTTC
few,TRBJ2-3,.,TRBV27,CASSFSQIPSTDTQYF,TGTGCCAGCAGTTTTAGTCAGATCCCTAGCACAGATACGCAGTATTTT
many,TRBJ1-1,.,TRBV14,CASSQLSVNTEAFF,TGTGCCAGCAGCCAACTGTCAGTGAACACTGAAGCTTTCTTT
.,TRBJ2-1,TRBD2,TRBV14,CASSPSGGFNEQFF,TGTGCCAGCAGCCCTAGCGGGGGGTTCAATGAGCAGTTCTTC
few,TRBJ1-3,.,TRBV5-1,CASSLDRATRSGNTIYF,TGCGCCAGCAGCTTGGATCGGGCCACTCGCTCTGGAAACACCATATATTTT
many,TRBJ1-1,.,TRBV7-9,CASSLGYGARIKAFF,TGTGCCAGCAGCTTAGGGTATGGGGCGCGGATAAAAGCTTTCTTT
.,TRBJ1-2,.,TRBV20-1,CSASSPRGLGGYTF,TGCAGTGCTTCATCCCCCCGGGGGCTGGGCGGCTACACCTTC